These 8 T cell receptor beta chains were all obtained from the same sample, sequenced in a study of Ad26.COV2.S vaccination and SARS-CoV-2 variants. Treatment given: around 19 received Ad26.COV2.S at low or high dose, single or two shots; five or six received placebo; per-sample allocation not given. Day 63 after the first injection of vaccine or placebo was the sampling time. Clones were sequenced by immunoSEQ multiplex PCR, and TCRdb holds only the in-frame ones, with some missing. This sample yields about 440,000 clones, of which roughly 91% are seen a single time; around 4.2% belongs to the top ten. The source material was peripheral blood, sampled in a trial of Ad26.COV2.S vaccine versus placebo. The receptor set was obtained from a person between 18 and 59 years old who received the Ad26.COV2.S COVID-19 vaccine or a placebo.

This rearrangement joins TRBV28 to TRBJ2-7, with TRBD1 identical over 11 bases. In germline, CDR1 is MDHEN, CDR2 SYDVKM. J lost 2 bases, V lost 6 bases, and 9 bases had no gene match. The CDR3 is 16 amino acids. The CDR3 sequence: CASRPNWGQGAYEQYF. The CDR3 nucleotides are TGTGCCAGCAGACCAAACTGGGGACAGGGGGCCTACGAGCAGTACTTC.

This chain uses TRBV7-9 with TRBJ2-4, with TRBD1 identical over 9 bases. Trimming at V came to 5 bases and at J to 0 bases, leaving 2 bases not matched to a gene. The CDR3 sequence is 15 residues long. Per the germline V gene, CDR1 is SEHNR and CDR2 is FQNEAQ (reference sequence). The DNA for the CDR3 is TGTGCCAGCAGCCAGACAGGGGGAGCCAAAAACATTCAGTACTTC. It specifies CASSQTGGAKNIQYF.

The chain carries TRBV6-5 and TRBJ2-2; D is uncertain. Germline CDR1 reads MNHEY; CDR2 reads SVGAGI. This CDR3 comprises 11 residues. V dropped 6 bases and J dropped 3 bases, with 2 bases sitting between them. In nucleotides, the CDR3 is TGTGCCAGCAGGGACACCGGGGAGCTGTTTTTT. Its translation: CASRDTGELFF.

The chain recombines TRBV7-9 with TRBJ2-1; TRBD1 matches at 8 bases. J was trimmed by 8 bases and V by 4 bases; bases with no gene match: 19. This CDR3 comprises 18 residues. The V gene's germline CDR1 is SEHNR and CDR2 FQNEAQ (reference sequence). The DNA for the CDR3 is TGTGCCAGCAGCTCCCTTAGGGGGCCGGGACAGGTTCTACATGAGCAGTTCTTC. Its protein is CASSSLRGPGQVLHEQFF.

The table lists this clone with a count of one. This chain connects TRBV19 to TRBJ2-1; D assignment may be TRBD1 or TRBD2 (5 bases each). From germline, CDR1 is LNHDA and CDR2 SQIVND (reference sequence). The length of the CDR3 is 12 residues. V lost 5 bases, J lost 7 bases, and 9 bases lay in between. Here the CDR3 reads CASSAGGNEQFF. The DNA of the CDR3 is TGTGCCAGTAGTGCTGGGGGTAATGAGCAGTTCTTC.

The rearrangement links TRBV11-2 to TRBJ2-2, with 8 bases fitting TRBD2. The CDR3 covers 15 residues. The V and J ends lost 3 bases and 8 bases, in that order; junction bases with no gene match: 8. The V gene's germline CDR1 is SGHAT and CDR2 FQNNGV. CDR3 sequence: CASSLDGTRWGELFF. Written as DNA, the CDR3 is TGTGCCAGCAGCTTGGATGGGACTAGGTGGGGGGAGCTGTTTTTT.

The genes are TRBV2 and TRBJ1-5, with a tentative D call TRBD1 (6 bases). Germline V gene lookup returns CDR1 SNHLY and CDR2 FYNNEI. CDR3 size: 15 residues. Trimming removed 4 bases at V and 6 bases at J, with 16 bases between. CDR3 amino acids: CASSGEEGGGQPQHF. CDR3 bases: TGTGCCAGCAGTGGAGAAGAGGGAGGGGGTCAGCCCCAGCATTTT.

This sequence joins TRBV19 and TRBJ2-5, with D perhaps TRBD1 (6 bases). This CDR3 contains 14 residues. Trimming left V 4 bases short and J 2 bases short, with 11 bases between. CDR1 is LNHDA and CDR2 is SQIVND in the germline V gene (reference sequence). DNA for the CDR3: TGTGCCAGTAGTAAAAGGACAGAACAAGAGACCCAGTACTTC. This codes for CASSKRTEQETQYF.